The clone carrying this T cell receptor (beta chain) was observed a single time. Assay used: immunoSEQ multiplex PCR; TCRdb lists only in-frame clones, some missing. The sample includes around 100,000 clones, roughly 80% of them seen just once. The sample originates from a study of T cell clones after liver transplantation. Study-level information: Pre-transplant mixed lymphocyte reactions yielded third-party-reactive TCRbeta sequences as comparators for graft-donor-reactive sequences. Until 12-24 months post-transplant, subjects got standard immunosuppression and no induction.

CD3+CD4+ and CD3+CD8+ cells were FACS-sorted from thawed unstimulated PBMCs. The CDR3 contains 16 residues. Trimming left V 5 bases short and J 0 bases short, with 14 bases between. Per the germline V gene, CDR1 is SGHTA and CDR2 is FQGNSA. The sample was CD4+ T cells from blood, taken around 49 months after liver transplant. The clonotype was recovered from a human patient who received a liver transplant. The graft donor may have contributed some T cells. The V and J genes are TRBV7-2 and TRBJ2-1, with a tentative D call TRBD2 (6 bases). The CDR3 here is CASSRTSRSSYNEQFF. DNA of the CDR3: TGTGCCAGCAGCCGCACTAGCAGGAGCTCCTACAATGAGCAGTTCTTC.